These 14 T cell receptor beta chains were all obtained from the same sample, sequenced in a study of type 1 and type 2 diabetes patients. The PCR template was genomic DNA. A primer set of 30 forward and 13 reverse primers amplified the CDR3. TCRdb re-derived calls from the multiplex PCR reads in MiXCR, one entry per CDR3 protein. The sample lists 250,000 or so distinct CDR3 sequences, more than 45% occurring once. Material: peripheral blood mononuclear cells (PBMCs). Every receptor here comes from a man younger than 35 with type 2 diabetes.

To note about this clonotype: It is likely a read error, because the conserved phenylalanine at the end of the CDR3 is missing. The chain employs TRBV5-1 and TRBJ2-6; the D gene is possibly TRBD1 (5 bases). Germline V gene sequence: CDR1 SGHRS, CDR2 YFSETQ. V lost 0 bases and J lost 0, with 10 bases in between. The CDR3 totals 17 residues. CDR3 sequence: CASSLGGTSSGANVLTL. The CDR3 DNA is TGCGCCAGCAGCTTGGGGGGCACCAGCTCTGGGGCCAACGTCCTGACTCTC.

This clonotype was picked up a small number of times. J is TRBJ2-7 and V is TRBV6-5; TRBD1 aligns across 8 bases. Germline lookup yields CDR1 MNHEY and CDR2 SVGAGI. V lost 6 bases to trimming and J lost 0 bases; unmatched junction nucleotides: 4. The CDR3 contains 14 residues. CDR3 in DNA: TGTGCCAGCAGAACTACAGGGGGCTCCTACGAGCAGTACTTC. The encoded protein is CASRTTGGSYEQYF.

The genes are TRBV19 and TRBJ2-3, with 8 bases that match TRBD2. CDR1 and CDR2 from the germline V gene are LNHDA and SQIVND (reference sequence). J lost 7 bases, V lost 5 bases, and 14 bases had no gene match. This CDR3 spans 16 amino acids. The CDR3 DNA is TGTGCCAGTAGTTCCTACGCGGGGGGCGCAGGGAATACGCAGTATTTT. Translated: CASSSYAGGAGNTQYF.

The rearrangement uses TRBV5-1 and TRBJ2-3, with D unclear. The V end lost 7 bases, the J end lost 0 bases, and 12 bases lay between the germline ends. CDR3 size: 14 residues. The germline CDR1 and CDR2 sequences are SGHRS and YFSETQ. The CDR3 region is CASAFLGSTDTQYF. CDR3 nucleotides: TGCGCCAGCGCTTTCCTAGGGAGCACAGATACGCAGTATTTT. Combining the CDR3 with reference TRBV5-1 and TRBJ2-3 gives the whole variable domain KAGVTQTPRYLIKTRGQQVTLSCSPISGHRSVSWYQQTPGQGLQFLFEYFSETQRNKGNFPGRFSGRQFSNSRSEMNVSTLELGDSALYLCASAFLGSTDTQYFGPGTRLTVL.

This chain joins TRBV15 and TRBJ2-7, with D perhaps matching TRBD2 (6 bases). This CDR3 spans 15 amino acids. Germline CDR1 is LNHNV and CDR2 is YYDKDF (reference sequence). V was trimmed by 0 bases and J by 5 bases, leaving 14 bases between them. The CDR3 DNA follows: TGTGCCACCAGCAGAGATACGTTGCGGGGACACGAGCAGTACTTC. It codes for CATSRDTLRGHEQYF.

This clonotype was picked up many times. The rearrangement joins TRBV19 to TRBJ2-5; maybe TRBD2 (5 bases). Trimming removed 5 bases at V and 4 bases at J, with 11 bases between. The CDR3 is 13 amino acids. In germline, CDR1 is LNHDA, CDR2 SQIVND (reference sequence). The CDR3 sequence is CASSPLAGETQYF. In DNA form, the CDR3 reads TGTGCCAGTAGTCCTCTAGCAGGAGAGACCCAGTACTTC.

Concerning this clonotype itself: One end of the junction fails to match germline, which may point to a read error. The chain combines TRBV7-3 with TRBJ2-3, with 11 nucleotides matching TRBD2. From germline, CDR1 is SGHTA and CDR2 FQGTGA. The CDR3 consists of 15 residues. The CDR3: CASSSGTSGADTRYF. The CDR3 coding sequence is TGTGCCAGCAGCTCCGGGACTAGCGGCGCAGATACGCGGTATTTT. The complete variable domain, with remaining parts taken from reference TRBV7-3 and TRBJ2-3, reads GAGVSQTPSNKVTEKGKYVELRCDPISGHTALYWYRQSLGQGPEFLIYFQGTGAADDSGLPNDRFFAVRPEGSVSTLKIQRTERGDSAVYLCASSSGTSGADTRYFGPGTRLTVL.

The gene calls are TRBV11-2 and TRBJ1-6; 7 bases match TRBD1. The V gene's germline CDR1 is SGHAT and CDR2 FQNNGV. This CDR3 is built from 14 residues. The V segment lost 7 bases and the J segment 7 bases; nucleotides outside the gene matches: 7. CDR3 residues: CASNHGQVNSPLHF. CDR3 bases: TGTGCCAGCAACCATGGACAGGTCAATTCACCCCTCCACTTT.

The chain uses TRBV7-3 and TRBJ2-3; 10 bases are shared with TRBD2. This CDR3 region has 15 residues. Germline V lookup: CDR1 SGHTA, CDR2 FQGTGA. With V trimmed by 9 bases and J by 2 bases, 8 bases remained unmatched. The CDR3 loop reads CASSLSGGSTDTQYF. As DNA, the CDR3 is TGTGCCAGTAGTCTTAGCGGGGGGTCCACAGATACGCAGTATTTT.

The CDR3 nucleotides are TGTGCCAGCAGCTTTTTAGACAATGAGCAGTTCTTC. Protein: CASSFLDNEQFF. J is TRBJ2-5 and V is TRBV7-9; no firm D call. With the DNA end fitting TRBJ2-1 better, the J assignment may be wrong. CDR3 length equals 12 residues. Germline values: CDR1 SEHNR, CDR2 FQNEAQ (reference sequence).

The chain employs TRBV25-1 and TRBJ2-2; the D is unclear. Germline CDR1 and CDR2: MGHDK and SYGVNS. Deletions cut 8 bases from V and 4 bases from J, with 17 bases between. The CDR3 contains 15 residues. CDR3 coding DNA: TGTGCCAGCGCCCCTCTTGTAATAACCACCGGGGAGCTGTTTTTT. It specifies CASAPLVITTGELFF. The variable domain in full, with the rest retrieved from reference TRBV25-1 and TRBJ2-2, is EADIYQTPRYLVIGTGKKITLECSQTMGHDKMYWYQQDPGMELHLIHYSYGVNSTEKGDLSSESTVSRIRTEHFPLTLESARPSHTSQYLCASAPLVITTGELFFGEGSRLTVL.

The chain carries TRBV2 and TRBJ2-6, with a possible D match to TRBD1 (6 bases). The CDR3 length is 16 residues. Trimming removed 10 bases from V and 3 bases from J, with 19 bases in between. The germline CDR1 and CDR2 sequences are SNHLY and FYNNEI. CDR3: CANPRKQGYGANVLTF. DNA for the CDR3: TGTGCCAACCCGAGAAAACAGGGATATGGGGCCAACGTCCTGACTTTC.

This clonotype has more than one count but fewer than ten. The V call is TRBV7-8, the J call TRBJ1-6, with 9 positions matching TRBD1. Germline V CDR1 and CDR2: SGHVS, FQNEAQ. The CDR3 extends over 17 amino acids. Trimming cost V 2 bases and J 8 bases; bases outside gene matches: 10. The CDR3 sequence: CASSLSPVGDRDSPLHF. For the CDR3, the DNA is TGTGCCAGCAGCTTATCCCCCGTGGGGGACAGGGATTCACCCCTCCACTTT.

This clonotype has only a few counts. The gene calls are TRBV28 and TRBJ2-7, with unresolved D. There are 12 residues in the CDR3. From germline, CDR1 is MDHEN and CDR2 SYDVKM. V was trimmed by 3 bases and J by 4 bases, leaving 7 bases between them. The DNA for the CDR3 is TGTGCCAGCAGTTTTAATACGTACGAGCAGTACTTC. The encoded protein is CASSFNTYEQYF.